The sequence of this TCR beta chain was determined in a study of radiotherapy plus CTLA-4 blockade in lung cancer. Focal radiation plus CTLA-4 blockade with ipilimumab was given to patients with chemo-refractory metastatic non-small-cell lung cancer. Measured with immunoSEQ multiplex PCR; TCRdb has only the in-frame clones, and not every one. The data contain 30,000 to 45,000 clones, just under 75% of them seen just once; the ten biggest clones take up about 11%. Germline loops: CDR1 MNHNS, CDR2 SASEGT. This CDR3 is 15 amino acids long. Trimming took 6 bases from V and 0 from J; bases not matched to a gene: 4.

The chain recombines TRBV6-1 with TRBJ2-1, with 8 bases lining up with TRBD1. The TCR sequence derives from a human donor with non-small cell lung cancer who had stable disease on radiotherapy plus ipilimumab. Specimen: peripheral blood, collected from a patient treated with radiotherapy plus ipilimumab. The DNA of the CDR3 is TGTGCCAGCAGCAGGGGGCAGGGCTCCTACAATGAGCAGTTCTTC. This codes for CASSRGQGSYNEQFF.